This entry is about one T cell receptor beta chain. This entry comes from a study of blood T cell repertoires in COVID-19. Study-level background: COVID-19 samples collected from the United States, Italy and Spain covered acute and convalescent phases.

Some clones are missing from TCRdb's copy, which holds only in-frame ones; the method was immunoSEQ multiplex PCR. The top ten clones hold 0.8% to 0.9% of a sample with approximately 500,000 clones, nearly 90% of them seen once. Trimming stripped 3 bases from V and 3 bases from J, with 8 bases between. Germline-derived CDR1 and CDR2 are SGHVS and FNYEAQ. The CDR3 is made up of 13 amino acids. This chain joins TRBV7-6 and TRBJ1-1; maybe TRBD1 (5 bases). The clonotype comes from a man younger than 35 with COVID-19, enrolled during active disease. Material for sequencing was peripheral blood. The CDR3 sequence: CASSFQGHTEAFF. Written as DNA, the CDR3 is TGTGCCAGCAGCTTTCAGGGCCACACTGAAGCTTTCTTT. Looking up the rest from reference TRBV7-6 and TRBJ1-1 gives the full variable domain: GAGVSQSPRYKVTKRGQDVALRCDPISGHVSLYWYRQALGQGPEFLTYFNYEAQQDKSGLPNDRFSAERPEGSISTLTIQRTEQRDSAMYRCASSFQGHTEAFFGQGTRLTVV.